Following are 11 T cell receptor beta chains from one sample sequenced in a study of T cells in Graves' hyperthyroidism and ophthalmopathy. Amplification targeted TCR beta CDR3 regions from RNA transcripts. The TCR CDR3 was amplified in a first-round RT-PCR using the HTBI primer set. TCRdb independently ran MiXCR on the multiplex PCR reads; one entry per CDR3 protein. The repertoire holds over 700,000 distinct CDR3 sequences, with 35% to 40% as singletons. Sequences were obtained from blood. The receptor source for this set is a man in his late teens or twenties with Graves' hyperthyroidism.

This clonotype was detected only a few times. The chain joins TRBV12-3 or TRBV12-4 to TRBJ2-5; 8 bases are shared with TRBD1. The length of the CDR3 is 14 residues. J was trimmed by 5 bases and V by 5 bases; bases with no gene match: 7. Here the CDR3 reads CASSPGTGPETQYF. The DNA for the CDR3 is TGTGCCAGCAGTCCCGGGACAGGCCCCGAGACCCAGTACTTC.

At least ten counts were recorded for this clonotype. This sequence joins TRBV7-9 and TRBJ2-7; maybe TRBD2 (6 bases). Germline V gene lookup returns CDR1 SEHNR and CDR2 FQNEAQ (reference sequence). With 5 bases removed from V and 9 bases from J, the gap between germline ends came to 14 bases. The CDR3 consists of 12 residues. The CDR3 sequence: CASSKGRDWQYF. CDR3 nucleotide sequence: TGTGCCAGCAGCAAGGGTAGGGACTGGCAGTACTTC.

A word on this clonotype: At one end the junction does not follow the germline gene, possibly because of a read error. This chain uses TRBV10-3 with TRBJ1-2, with 8 bases aligning to TRBD1. This CDR3 has 15 amino acids. CDR1 is ENHRY, CDR2 SYGVKD, per germline. CDR3: CASSLGQDGSNGYTF. The CDR3 DNA sequence: TGTGCCAGCAGTTTGGGACAGGACGGTAGCAATGGCTACACCTTC.

There are many counts of this clonotype. The chain uses TRBV10-3 and TRBJ2-2, with a possible D match to TRBD1 (5 bases). V lost 5 bases, J lost 4 bases, and 14 bases lay in between. The CDR3 has 15 amino acids. The V gene's germline CDR1 is ENHRY and CDR2 SYGVKD. This chain's CDR3 is CAISIGASGTGELFF. Written as DNA, the CDR3 is TGTGCCATCAGTATAGGGGCGTCGGGCACCGGGGAGCTGTTTTTT.

In this sample, this clonotype turned up many times. V and J are TRBV2 and TRBJ1-2, with TRBD1 matching 11 bases. This CDR3 comprises 13 residues. Germline V gene lookup returns CDR1 SNHLY and CDR2 FYNNEI. With V trimmed by 11 bases and J by 0 bases, 2 bases remained unmatched. CDR3 amino acids: CARGQGANYGYTF. The CDR3 DNA sequence: TGTGCCCGGGGACAGGGGGCTAACTATGGCTACACCTTC.

This clonotype was seen many times. V gene TRBV19 combines with J gene TRBJ1-1; D might be TRBD1 (6 bases). The CDR3 totals 12 residues. V was clipped by 3 bases and J by 11 bases, with 13 bases between them. The germline V gene encodes CDR1 LNHDA and CDR2 SQIVND (reference sequence). The CDR3 sequence: CASSMAQGMAFF. The DNA of the CDR3 is TGTGCCAGTAGTATGGCACAGGGAATGGCTTTCTTT.

This clonotype was detected a few times. The chain has TRBV5-1 and TRBJ2-5; D is unclear. CDR1 is SGHRS, CDR2 YFSETQ, per germline. The CDR3 is 14 residues long. V was cut by 1 base and J by 1 base, with 8 bases left in between. The CDR3 region is CASSLWGSQETQYF. CDR3 DNA sequence: TGCGCCAGCAGCTTGTGGGGTTCCCAAGAGACCCAGTACTTC. Full variable domain (remainder filled in from reference TRBV5-1 and TRBJ2-5): KAGVTQTPRYLIKTRGQQVTLSCSPISGHRSVSWYQQTPGQGLQFLFEYFSETQRNKGNFPGRFSGRQFSNSRSEMNVSTLELGDSALYLCASSLWGSQETQYFGPGTRLLVL.

This clonotype showed up just a few times. At one of its ends the junction is not consistent with the germline gene, which may arise from a read error. The chain carries TRBV10-3 and TRBJ1-1; weak D call: TRBD1 (6 bases). This CDR3 is 15 amino acids long. The germline gives CDR1 ENHRY, CDR2 SYGVKD. The CDR3 here is CASSYSWGASTEAFF. The CDR3 DNA reads TGTGCCAGCAGTTACTCCTGGGGGGCTTCGACTGAAGCTTTCTTT.

The chain carries TRBV10-1 and TRBJ2-5, with TRBD1 identical over 7 bases. The V and J ends lost 6 bases and 3 bases, in that order; junction bases with no gene match: 7. The germline CDR1 and CDR2 sequences are WNHNN and SYGVQD (reference sequence). The CDR3 length is 14 residues. As DNA, the CDR3 is TGCGCCAGCAGCCGAGACAGGGTAGAAGAGACCCAGTACTTC. The encoded protein is CASSRDRVEETQYF.

There are many counts of this clonotype. The chain has TRBV29-1 and TRBJ1-1; 8 bases match TRBD1. The CDR3 spans 14 residues. The germline CDR1 and CDR2 sequences are SQVTM and ANQGSEA. J gave up 3 bases and V 2 bases, and 5 bases lay outside the gene matches. CDR3 sequence: CSVELRGLYTEAFF. The DNA of the CDR3 is TGCAGCGTTGAACTCAGGGGGCTTTACACTGAAGCTTTCTTT.

This clonotype was found many times. This sequence joins TRBV29-1 and TRBJ2-5; D call uncertain. Trimming removed 0 bases from V and 6 bases from J, with 2 bases in between. CDR1 is SQVTM and CDR2 is ANQGSEA in the germline V gene. The CDR3 is made up of 10 amino acids. CDR3 bases: TGCAGCGTTGAAGATAAGACCCAGTACTTC. It specifies CSVEDKTQYF.